Listed below are T cell receptor beta chains from one sample, sequenced in a study of chemoradiotherapy in HPV16-positive cancers. The data were produced by immunoSEQ multiplex PCR, yet TCRdb's version contains in-frame clones alone and is incomplete. Of about 3,100 clones detected, more than 85% appear once; the ten largest clones hold 3% to 5%. The specimen was tumor tissue, collected from a patient who underwent chemoradiotherapy. The receptors were gathered from a human donor with HPV-associated anogenital cancer. Each CDR3 is given with its conserved first and last residue. Fields, in order: V gene, J gene, clone size, D gene, CDR3 DNA, CDR3 protein. A D gene is named only where the DNA matches it firmly. Size tells how often a clone was seen (once, few, many) or the class of an expanded clone, and some rows leave it out.

TRBV5-1	TRBJ2-3	NA	TRBD1	TGCGCCAGCAGCTCGACAGGGGAAAGGGATACGCAGTATTTT	CASSSTGERDTQYF
TRBV6-1	TRBJ1-1	once	TRBD1	TGTGCCAGCAGTGAAGAGGGACAGGGAAGCACTGAAGCTTTCTTT	CASSEEGQGSTEAFF
TRBV6-1	TRBJ2-5	NA	TRBD2	TGTGCCAGCAGTGAACTAGCGGGGGGGCAAGAGACCCAGTACTTC	CASSELAGGQETQYF
TRBV7-2	TRBJ1-6	NA	NA	TGTGCCAGCAGCTTAAACGGGAACCAATTAATTTCACCCCTCCACTTT	CASSLNGNQLISPLHF
TRBV7-2	TRBJ2-3	NA	NA	TGTGCCAGCAGCTTGGGACCCCGGGACCGGGCGGATACGCAGTATTTT	CASSLGPRDRADTQYF
TRBV7-9	TRBJ2-1	NA	TRBD1	TGTGCCAGCAGCTTACACTTGACAGGGGATAACAATGAGCAGTTCTTC	CASSLHLTGDNNEQFF
TRBV5-1	TRBJ1-1	NA	NA	TGCGCCAGCAGCTTTGAATGGGGACCGAACACTGAAGCTTTCTTT	CASSFEWGPNTEAFF
TRBV7-9	TRBJ2-7	NA	NA	TGTGCCAGCAGCTTACAAGGGGGATTCTCCTACGAGCAGTACTTC	CASSLQGGFSYEQYF
TRBV7-2	TRBJ2-1	NA	TRBD2	TGTGCCAGCAGCTTAGAACTAGCGGATTCCTACAATGAGCAGTTCTTC	CASSLELADSYNEQFF
TRBV7-9	TRBJ2-2	NA	TRBD1	TGTGCCAGCCGAACAGGGGACACCGGGGAGCTGTTTTTT	CASRTGDTGELFF
TRBV2	TRBJ1-2	NA	TRBD1	TGTGCCAGCCGGAGGGACAGGGGATCTGGCTACACCTTC	CASRRDRGSGYTF
TRBV7-2	TRBJ1-5	NA	NA	TGTGCCAGCAGCGTACAAAAAAATCAGCCCCAGCATTTT	CASSVQKNQPQHF
TRBV9	TRBJ1-6	NA	NA	TGTGCCAGCAGCGTACAGGCAGGGTCTTCACCCCTCCACTTT	CASSVQAGSSPLHF
TRBV19	TRBJ1-2	NA	NA	TGTGCCAGTAGTATGGTGGGGGGGCGCAACTATGGCTACACCTTC	CASSMVGGRNYGYTF
TRBV28	TRBJ1-1	NA	NA	TGTGCCAGCAGCGCACTGCAGGGTGTGGGCCCTGAAGCTTTCTTT	CASSALQGVGPEAFF
TRBV18	TRBJ2-1	NA	TRBD2	TGTGCCAGCTCACTAACTAGCGGTTACCCGGGGGAGCAGTTCTTC	CASSLTSGYPGEQFF
TRBV4-1	TRBJ2-5	NA	NA	TGCGCCAGCAGCCAAGATCCTAGACCCCAAGAGACCCAGTACTTC	CASSQDPRPQETQYF
TRBV11-2	TRBJ2-7	NA	NA	TGTGCCAGCAGCTCTCGAATTGGAGAGCAGTACTTC	CASSSRIGEQYF
TRBV7-3	TRBJ1-2	NA	NA	TGTGCCAGCAGCTCCGAACAGGGAAGAGGCTACACCTTC	CASSSEQGRGYTF
TRBV27	TRBJ1-2	NA	NA	TGTGCCAGCAGTTTACGGCACTATGGCTACACCTTC	CASSLRHYGYTF
TRBV5-4	TRBJ2-6	NA	TRBD1	TGTGCCAGCAGCTCGGGACAGGGGACCAACGTCCTGACTTTC	CASSSGQGTNVLTF
TRBV7-6	TRBJ2-5	NA	NA	TGTGCCAGCAGCTTAGGAGCAACAACAGAGACCCAGTACTTC	CASSLGATTETQYF
TRBV10-1	TRBJ1-2	NA	NA	TGCGCCAGCAGTGAGAAACGGACCTATGGCTACACCTTC	CASSEKRTYGYTF
TRBV18	TRBJ1-2	NA	NA	TGTGCCAGCTCACCTAGTTCACTGGGGGCGGAGAATGGCTACACCTTC	CASSPSSLGAENGYTF
TRBV7-8	TRBJ2-1	NA	TRBD2	TGTGCCAGCAGCTTAGGGACTAGCGGAAATCGGGAGCAGTTCTTC	CASSLGTSGNREQFF
TRBV19	TRBJ2-5	NA	NA	TGTGCCAGTAGTTTCTGGCTTGAGACCCAGTACTTC	CASSFWLETQYF
TRBV27	TRBJ2-3	NA	TRBD1	TGTGCCAGCAGACGGACAGGGTGGGATACGCAGTATTTT	CASRRTGWDTQYF
TRBV7-2	TRBJ2-2	NA	NA	TGTGCCAGCAGCCCCTATAACGGGGAGCTGTTTTTT	CASSPYNGELFF
TRBV7-3	TRBJ1-1	once	NA	TGTGCCAGCAGCTGGGGCCAGAACACTGAAGCTTTCTTT	CASSWGQNTEAFF
TRBV7-9	TRBJ1-6	NA	TRBD1	TGTGCCAGCAGCTCGGGACAGATGAATTCACCCCTCCACTTT	CASSSGQMNSPLHF
TRBV5-1	TRBJ2-3	NA	NA	TGCGCCAGCAGCTTGGTCGGGGACCCAGATACGCAGTATTTT	CASSLVGDPDTQYF
TRBV11-2	TRBJ2-2	once	NA	TGTGCCAGCAGCCCAAGGGGGATCGGCCTAGCGACCGGGGAGCTGTTTTTT	CASSPRGIGLATGELFF
TRBV12-5	TRBJ2-2	few	NA	TGTGCTAGTGGTTCAGGGTACAACACCGGGGAGCTGTTTTTT	CASGSGYNTGELFF
TRBV10-2	TRBJ1-2	few	NA	TGCGCCAGCAGTGATTGGGGACATAATAGGGGCGTTACCTTC	CASSDWGHNRGVTF
TRBV27	TRBJ1-2	NA	NA	TGTGCCAGCAGTTTAAGCGGGTATGGCTACACCTTC	CASSLSGYGYTF
TRBV11-2	TRBJ1-1	NA	TRBD1	TGTGCCAGCAGCTTCGACAGGGGGAAGACTGAAGCTTTCTTT	CASSFDRGKTEAFF
TRBV9	TRBJ2-1	NA	TRBD2	TGTGCCAGCAGCCGGCCGGGACTAGCGGGAGGGGGTGAGCAGTTCTTC	CASSRPGLAGGGEQFF
TRBV4-1	TRBJ1-2	few	NA	TGCGCCAGCAGCCAAGTGCTGACGGCTTCATACACCTTC	CASSQVLTASYTF
TRBV7-2	TRBJ2-5	NA	TRBD1	TGTGCCAGCAGCTCGGGACAGACCCAAGAGACCCAGTACTTC	CASSSGQTQETQYF
TRBV5-4	TRBJ2-7	NA	NA	TGTGCCAGCAGCTTGTCAGGGGCGAGCTCCTACGAGCAGTACTTC	CASSLSGASSYEQYF
TRBV9	TRBJ1-2	NA	NA	TGTGCCAGCAGCGCCTTAGATCTGGATGGCTACACCTTC	CASSALDLDGYTF
TRBV29-1	TRBJ1-5	NA	NA	TGCAGCGTTGCTGGCCCGGGGCAGCCCCAGCATTTT	CSVAGPGQPQHF
TRBV9	TRBJ1-1	once	NA	TGTGCCAGCAGCGTAGCGCCGAACACTGAAGCTTTCTTT	CASSVAPNTEAFF
TRBV5-1	TRBJ2-3	NA	TRBD1	TGCGCCAGCAACCAGGGGGTGGCGGATACGCAGTATTTT	CASNQGVADTQYF
TRBV5-1	TRBJ1-3	NA	NA	TGCGCCAGCAGCTTGGGCCAGATGATCTCTGGAAACACCATATATTTT	CASSLGQMISGNTIYF
TRBV6-4	TRBJ2-3	NA	TRBD2	TGTGCCAGCAGTGACCTAGCGGGTCTTACGCAGTATTTT	CASSDLAGLTQYF
TRBV2	TRBJ2-1	NA	TRBD2	TGTGCCAGCAGGGTGGGTACTAGCGGGGGAATGAAACAGTTCTTC	CASRVGTSGGMKQFF
TRBV11-3	TRBJ2-1	once	NA	TGTGCCAGCAGGGCGGTCAATGAGCAGTTCTTC	CASRAVNEQFF